This passage covers 28 T cell receptor beta chains from one sample sequenced in a study of shared clonotypes between healthy human individuals. Using immunoSEQ multiplex PCR, the repertoire was profiled, and TCRdb retains in-frame clones only, with some absent. The sample has 70,000 to 95,000 clones, 60% to 80% seen once. What was sequenced was memory CD8+ T cells sorted from blood. Noted subset: CD45RO+ cells pooled with CCR7-negative TemRA cells. These receptors originate from a man aged 30 to 39 in good health.

The rearrangement links TRBV7-3 to TRBJ2-1; the match to TRBD1 covers 9 bases. The V and J ends lost 5 bases and 3 bases, in that order; junction bases with no gene match: 5. The germline gives CDR1 SGHTA, CDR2 FQGTGA. The CDR3 runs 15 residues. This CDR3 reads CASSARQGVYNEQFF. CDR3 in DNA: TGTGCCAGCAGCGCCCGACAGGGGGTCTACAATGAGCAGTTCTTC.

This chain connects TRBV7-8 to TRBJ2-7; D is unresolved. The V and J ends lost 5 bases and 3 bases respectively, with 11 bases between them. The CDR3 is 13 residues long. Germline assignment: CDR1 SGHVS and CDR2 FQNEAQ. The CDR3 nucleotides read TGTGCCAGCAGCCCGGTTAAAGGCTACGAGCAGTACTTC. Its protein is CASSPVKGYEQYF.

The chain carries TRBV7-9 and TRBJ1-1; D gene uncertain. The germline gives CDR1 SEHNR, CDR2 FQNEAQ (reference sequence). This CDR3 contains 12 residues. Trimming cost V 5 bases and J 2 bases, with 6 bases left between them. The CDR3, as DNA: TGTGCCAGCAGCCCTATAAACACTGAAGCTTTCTTT. It specifies CASSPINTEAFF. The whole variable domain, remainder taken from reference TRBV7-9 and TRBJ1-1, is DTGVSQNPRHKITKRGQNVTFRCDPISEHNRLYWYRQTLGQGPEFLTYFQNEAQLEKSRLLSDRFSAERPKGSFSTLEIQRTEQGDSAMYLCASSPINTEAFFGQGTRLTVV.

The count of this clone is one. This chain's CDR3 is CASSFLMTNEKLFF. In DNA form, the CDR3 reads TGTGCCAGCAGTTTCTTGATGACTAATGAAAAACTGTTTTTT. The rearrangement joins TRBV28 to TRBJ1-4, with D unclear. Trimming left V 3 bases short and J 2 bases short, with 7 bases between. CDR3 length: 14 residues. The germline gives CDR1 MDHEN, CDR2 SYDVKM. Together with reference TRBV28 and TRBJ1-4, the CDR3 gives the full variable domain: DVKVTQSSRYLVKRTGEKVFLECVQDMDHENMFWYRQDPGLGLRLIYFSYDVKMKEKGDIPEGYSVSREKKERFSLILESASTNQTSMYLCASSFLMTNEKLFFGSGTQLSVL.

The chain is built from TRBV28 and TRBJ2-2; TRBD1 matches 8 bases. Germline assignment: CDR1 MDHEN and CDR2 SYDVKM. V lost 5 bases, J lost 6 bases, and 17 bases stayed unmatched. This CDR3 contains 18 residues. CDR3: CASSSTFRTGHLPGELFF. The CDR3 region has the DNA TGTGCCAGCAGTAGCACCTTCCGGACAGGGCATCTTCCCGGGGAGCTGTTTTTT.

This clone was observed once. The chain uses TRBV5-6 and TRBJ2-3; a weak D match, TRBD2 (5 bases). The CDR3 contains 15 residues. Germline V CDR1 and CDR2: SGHDT, YYEEEE. Between the trimmed V and J ends, which lost 2 bases and 2 bases, there was a span of 12 bases. The DNA of the CDR3 is TGTGCCAGCAGCTTCGGGGTTTCCTTCACAGATACGCAGTATTTT. Its translation is CASSFGVSFTDTQYF. The full variable domain, rest sourced from reference TRBV5-6 and TRBJ2-3, is DAGVTQSPTHLIKTRGQQVTLRCSPKSGHDTVSWYQQALGQGPQFIFQYYEEEERQRGNFPDRFSGHQFPNYSSELNVNALLLGDSALYLCASSFGVSFTDTQYFGPGTRLTVL.

The chain links TRBV28 to TRBJ2-7; D is unresolved. The CDR3 sequence is 11 residues long. V was shortened by 7 bases and J by 0 bases, with 4 bases between the two germline ends. Germline CDR1 MDHEN, CDR2 SYDVKM. CDR3 loop: CASMTSYEQYF. The CDR3 DNA sequence: TGTGCCAGCATGACCTCCTACGAGCAGTACTTC.

The chain joins TRBV11-2 to TRBJ2-5; TRBD2 aligns across 7 bases. Per germline, CDR1 SGHAT and CDR2 FQNNGV. The V gene end was trimmed by 7 bases and the J gene end by 2 bases; junction bases not matched to a gene: 4. This CDR3 has 13 residues. CDR3 coding DNA: TGTGCCAGCACAGCGGGGAGGCAAGAGACCCAGTACTTC. Residues: CASTAGRQETQYF.

V gene TRBV4-2 combines with J gene TRBJ2-1, with D perhaps TRBD1 (5 bases). Trimming left V 0 bases short and J 9 bases short, with 9 bases between. Germline CDR1 LGHNA, CDR2 YNFKEQ. CDR3 length: 13 amino acids. The CDR3 DNA follows: TGTGCCAGCAGCCAAGATATCACAGGTGAGCAGTTCTTC. Its protein is CASSQDITGEQFF.

The CDR3 DNA reads TGTGCCAGCAGGACAATACAGGGGATAGGCGAGACCCAGTACTTC. Residues: CASRTIQGIGETQYF. The V and J genes are TRBV11-2 and TRBJ2-5; the match to TRBD1 covers 7 bases. V shed 6 bases, J shed 5 bases, and the junction held 12 bases outside the gene matches. The V gene's germline CDR1 is SGHAT and CDR2 FQNNGV. The CDR3 contains 15 residues.

This clone was picked up one time. This rearrangement joins TRBV7-9 to TRBJ1-5, with D uncertain. Germline CDR1 is SEHNR and CDR2 is FQNEAQ (reference sequence). The CDR3 contains 15 residues. Trimming took 5 bases from V and 0 from J, leaving 11 bases between them. CDR3 sequence reads: CASSELGYSNQPQHF. CDR3 DNA: TGTGCCAGCAGCGAGTTGGGGTATAGCAATCAGCCCCAGCATTTT.

The genes are TRBV27 and TRBJ2-5, with 8 bases that match TRBD2. The CDR3 has 14 amino acids. The germline V gene encodes CDR1 MNHEY and CDR2 SMNVEV (reference sequence). Trimming removed 5 bases from V and 5 bases from J; junction bases left unmatched: 7. The CDR3 region is CASSRGGAGETQYF. CDR3 sequence (DNA): TGTGCCAGCAGTCGGGGGGGCGCGGGGGAGACCCAGTACTTC.

The chain joins TRBV5-4 to TRBJ2-1, with TRBD2 as a possible D gene (6 bases). Looked up from germline, CDR1 is SGHNT and CDR2 is YYREEE (reference sequence). The CDR3 is 14 amino acids. V lost 0 bases, J lost 7 bases, and 11 bases lay in between. For the CDR3, the DNA is TGTGCCAGCAGCTTGGGCGGGATGGGTAATGAGCAGTTCTTC. Amino acids: CASSLGGMGNEQFF.

The V call is TRBV27, the J call TRBJ2-1; D unresolved. This CDR3 has 12 amino acids. V lost 5 bases and J 5 bases, leaving 7 bases between the germline ends. Germline V gene lookup returns CDR1 MNHEY and CDR2 SMNVEV (reference sequence). The CDR3 region is CASSGGDNEQFF. DNA for the CDR3: TGTGCCAGCAGTGGTGGCGACAATGAGCAGTTCTTC.

The V call is TRBV4-3, the J call TRBJ1-5; no definite D call. The CDR3 is made up of 13 amino acids. V was shortened by 0 bases and J by 7 bases, with 7 bases between the two germline ends. Per the germline V gene, CDR1 is LGHNA and CDR2 is YSLEER. The CDR3 sequence: CASSQDRVQPQHF. Written as DNA, the CDR3 is TGCGCCAGCAGCCAAGATCGGGTACAGCCCCAGCATTTT.

The genes are TRBV7-9 and TRBJ2-7; 12 positions match TRBD2. The germline V gene has CDR1 SEHNR and CDR2 FQNEAQ (reference sequence). The CDR3 extends over 19 amino acids. Unmatched junction bases numbered 13, after V lost 4 bases and J lost 0 bases. CDR3 in amino acids: CASSSTPTRLAGASYEQYF. The CDR3 nucleotides are TGTGCCAGCAGCTCCACCCCGACAAGACTAGCGGGAGCCTCCTACGAGCAGTACTTC.

As to this clone: This may stem from a read error, because a much larger clone lies one nucleotide away. This specimen includes other DNA sequences encoding the same CDR3. V is TRBV9 and J is TRBJ2-7, with TRBD1 matching 8 bases. This CDR3 comprises 14 residues. Germline V gene lookup returns CDR1 SGDLS and CDR2 YYNGEE. After removal of 0 bases from V and 3 bases from J, the junction contained 2 bases not matched to a gene. The CDR3, as DNA: TGTGCCAGCAGCGTAGGAGGACAGGGCTACGAGCAGTACTTC. This encodes CASSVGGQGYEQYF.

This rearrangement joins TRBV28 to TRBJ2-3; 10 nucleotides align to TRBD1. The CDR3 is 17 residues long. Germline V gene lookup returns CDR1 MDHEN and CDR2 SYDVKM. V shed 2 bases and J 2 bases; nucleotides not matched to a gene: 7. In DNA, the CDR3 is TGTGCCAGCAGTTTAGCCTTGGACAGGGGGTACACAGATACGCAGTATTTT. It specifies CASSLALDRGYTDTQYF. The full variable domain, in which reference TRBV28 and TRBJ2-3 provide the parts outside the CDR3, is DVKVTQSSRYLVKRTGEKVFLECVQDMDHENMFWYRQDPGLGLRLIYFSYDVKMKEKGDIPEGYSVSREKKERFSLILESASTNQTSMYLCASSLALDRGYTDTQYFGPGTRLTVL.

This clone appeared a single time. The chain recombines TRBV7-6 with TRBJ2-2, with a weak D call TRBD2 (6 bases). The CDR3 consists of 15 residues. Germline CDR1 is SGHVS and CDR2 is FNYEAQ. Deletions cut 5 bases from V and 2 bases from J, with 12 bases between. This CDR3 reads CASSTGTYNTGELFF. The CDR3 coding sequence is TGTGCCAGCAGCACCGGGACTTACAACACCGGGGAGCTGTTTTTT.

Here the CDR3 reads CASSAFSGIIYNEQFF. CDR3 coding DNA: TGTGCCAGCAGCGCGTTTAGCGGGATCATCTACAATGAGCAGTTCTTC. The chain is built from TRBV7-8 and TRBJ2-1; 8 nucleotides agree with TRBD2. Per germline, CDR1 SGHVS and CDR2 FQNEAQ. This CDR3 comprises 16 residues. The trim removed 5 bases at V and 3 bases at J, leaving 9 bases unmatched.

This clone was observed a few times. A much more abundant neighbour one base away suggests this may be a read error. This chain joins TRBV6-6 and TRBJ2-7; D remains unclear. This CDR3 region has 11 residues. Germline V gives CDR1 MNHNY, CDR2 SVGAGI (reference sequence). Trimming removed 5 bases from V and 3 bases from J, with 5 bases in between. CDR3 protein: CASSQYYEQYF. CDR3 nucleotides: TGTGCCAGCAGTCAATACTACGAGCAGTACTTC.

In nucleotides, the CDR3 is TGTGCCAGCAGTCTCGAGGCGGGAGCAACTGACGAGCAGTACTTC. Protein: CASSLEAGATDEQYF. This chain uses TRBV28 with TRBJ2-7; 7 bases are a match to TRBD2. With V trimmed by 5 bases and J by 5 bases, 12 bases remained unmatched. This CDR3 contains 15 residues. Germline V CDR1 and CDR2: MDHEN, SYDVKM. Supplemented by reference TRBV28 and TRBJ2-7, the full variable domain reads DVKVTQSSRYLVKRTGEKVFLECVQDMDHENMFWYRQDPGLGLRLIYFSYDVKMKEKGDIPEGYSVSREKKERFSLILESASTNQTSMYLCASSLEAGATDEQYFGPGTRLTVT.

The chain is built from TRBV27 and TRBJ1-2, with a tentative D call TRBD1 (5 bases). Germline CDR1 and CDR2: MNHEY and SMNVEV (reference sequence). Trimming removed 3 bases at V and 4 bases at J, with 12 bases between. There are 14 residues in the CDR3. CDR3 sequence: CASSFNRNAYGYTF. The CDR3 DNA follows: TGTGCCAGCAGTTTTAACAGGAACGCCTATGGCTACACCTTC.

The genes are TRBV2 and TRBJ2-1, with 12 nucleotides matching TRBD2. CDR3 length: 13 residues. The J segment lost 12 bases and the V segment lost 7 bases, leaving 7 bases of the junction unmatched. Germline CDR1 SNHLY, CDR2 FYNNEI. The DNA for the CDR3 is TGTGCCAGCAAGGGACTAGCGGGCAGGGGGCAGTTCTTC. This encodes CASKGLAGRGQFF.

This sequence joins TRBV2 and TRBJ2-7; TRBD2 matches 13 bases. The length of the CDR3 is 20 residues. In germline, CDR1 is SNHLY, CDR2 FYNNEI. Trimming removed 6 bases from V and 6 bases from J; junction bases left unmatched: 23. The CDR3 region has the DNA TGTGCCAGCAGCACCAACCGTGCGGGACTAGCGGGATGGGGCTGGGCCGAGCAGTACTTC. Protein sequence: CASSTNRAGLAGWGWAEQYF.

The chain has TRBV6-6 and TRBJ2-7, with a weak D call TRBD2 (6 bases). Germline V lookup: CDR1 MNHNY, CDR2 SVGAGI (reference sequence). V was pared by 4 bases and J by 2 bases, with 9 bases between. CDR3 length: 13 amino acids. The chain's CDR3 is CASSSTSAYEQYF. The CDR3, as DNA: TGTGCCAGCAGTTCGACTAGTGCCTACGAGCAGTACTTC.

This clone was observed a handful of times. The chain combines TRBV27 with TRBJ1-1; tentative D call: TRBD1 (6 bases). V was trimmed by 7 bases and J by 1 base, leaving 7 bases between them. This CDR3 spans 12 amino acids. The germline gives CDR1 MNHEY, CDR2 SMNVEV (reference sequence). CDR3 residues: CASKQGNTEAFF. The CDR3 DNA is TGTGCCAGCAAACAGGGGAACACTGAAGCTTTCTTT.

The chain carries TRBV7-3 and TRBJ2-1; D not resolved. This CDR3 is 13 amino acids long. Trimming stripped 2 bases from V and 7 bases from J, with 9 bases between. Germline V gene lookup returns CDR1 SGHTA and CDR2 FQGTGA. The CDR3 here is CASSLVWQNEQFF. CDR3 nucleotides: TGTGCCAGCAGCTTAGTCTGGCAGAATGAGCAGTTCTTC.